This is a list of T cell receptor beta chains from one sample in a study of cytomegalovirus exposure and HLA in healthy donors. The protocol was immunoSEQ multiplex PCR, while the TCRdb copy is restricted to in-frame clones and leaves out a portion. The sample comprises more than 110,000 clones, roughly three quarters of which are singletons, and 3.9% rests with the top ten. The sequenced sample was PBMCs. Receptors originate from a man between 18 and 29 years old in good health and CMV-seronegative. The CDR3 runs from the conserved cysteine through the conserved F or W. Fields, in order: clone size, J gene, V gene, D gene, CDR3 protein, CDR3 DNA. The D gene is left open where the match is weak. For some rows the clone size is stated as once, few or many, or as a class when expanded; others skip it.

NA	TRBJ2-7	TRBV19	NA	CASRYRIYEQYF	TGTGCCAGTAGGTACAGGATCTACGAGCAGTACTTC
few	TRBJ2-7	TRBV15	TRBD2	CATSRGSGGPYEQYF	TGTGCCACCAGCAGAGGAAGCGGGGGGCCCTACGAGCAGTACTTC
NA	TRBJ1-5	TRBV19	NA	CASTLPPNQPQHF	TGTGCCAGTACCCTCCCCCCTAATCAGCCCCAGCATTTT
NA	TRBJ2-1	TRBV29-1	TRBD1	CSVEVWTGGREQFF	TGCAGCGTTGAAGTCTGGACAGGGGGCAGGGAGCAGTTCTTC
once	TRBJ2-7	TRBV30	TRBD1	CAWRAGGAPSYEQYF	TGTGCCTGGAGGGCAGGGGGCGCCCCGTCCTACGAGCAGTACTTC
NA	TRBJ2-1	TRBV4-2	NA	CASSQALLGGNEQFF	TGTGCCAGCAGCCAAGCTCTCCTCGGAGGGAATGAGCAGTTCTTC
NA	TRBJ2-1	TRBV6-6	NA	CASSRRDFQFF	TGTGCCAGCAGTCGGCGGGACTTTCAGTTCTTC
NA	TRBJ2-3	TRBV6-6	NA	CATALVSTDTQYF	TGTGCCACCGCCCTAGTGAGCACAGATACGCAGTATTTT
NA	TRBJ1-1	TRBV5-1	NA	CASSLEWGPVTEAFF	TGCGCCAGCAGCTTGGAATGGGGGCCGGTAACTGAAGCTTTCTTT
once	TRBJ2-3	TRBV7-2	TRBD2	CASSPIAGGSDTQYF	TGTGCCAGCAGTCCCATAGCGGGAGGGTCAGATACGCAGTATTTT
few	TRBJ2-3	TRBV27	TRBD1	CASSHGQGSTDTQYF	TGTGCCAGCAGTCATGGACAGGGGAGCACAGATACGCAGTATTTT
few	TRBJ2-7	TRBV28	NA	CASSFTDYEQYF	TGTGCCAGCAGTTTTACAGACTACGAGCAGTACTTC
NA	TRBJ1-1	TRBV9	NA	CASSVGGDTEAFF	TGTGCCAGCAGCGTAGGCGGCGACACTGAAGCTTTCTTT
once	TRBJ1-4	TRBV5-1	TRBD1	CASGTGGGGEKLFF	TGCGCCAGCGGCACAGGGGGCGGTGGGGAAAAACTGTTTTTT
NA	TRBJ1-2	TRBV19	TRBD1	CASSVRTGEGYGYTF	TGTGCCAGTAGTGTCCGGACAGGGGAGGGCTATGGCTACACCTTC
NA	TRBJ2-3	TRBV15	TRBD2	CATSRVAGDADTQYF	TGTGCCACCAGCAGAGTAGCGGGAGACGCAGATACGCAGTATTTT
NA	TRBJ1-4	TRBV19	NA	CASSRGGTNEKLFF	TGTGCCAGTAGTAGAGGGGGAACTAATGAAAAACTGTTTTTT
NA	TRBJ2-1	TRBV7-3	NA	CASSSSEYNEQFF	TGTGCCAGCAGCTCGTCGGAGTACAATGAGCAGTTCTTC
NA	TRBJ2-7	TRBV4-2	NA	CASSLGGEQYF	TGTGCCAGCAGCCTTGGAGGTGAGCAGTACTTC
NA	TRBJ2-1	TRBV9	NA	CASSDGLTYNEQFF	TGTGCCAGCAGCGATGGACTCACCTACAATGAGCAGTTCTTC
few	TRBJ2-3	TRBV7-3	NA	CASSSSADTQYF	TGTGCCAGCAGCTCGAGTGCAGATACGCAGTATTTT
few	TRBJ2-5	TRBV11-2	TRBD2	CASSLGGSGGQETQYF	TGTGCCAGCAGCTTAGGAGGTAGCGGGGGTCAAGAGACCCAGTACTTC
NA	TRBJ2-3	TRBV6-5	TRBD2	CASSYGTSGSTDTQYF	TGTGCCAGCAGTTACGGGACTAGCGGCAGCACAGATACGCAGTATTTT
once	TRBJ2-7	TRBV5-1	TRBD1	CASSASGQGSYEQYF	TGCGCCAGCTCGGCCTCGGGACAGGGTAGCTACGAGCAGTACTTC
NA	TRBJ2-7	TRBV19	TRBD1	CASSIDTRTGGRNEQYF	TGTGCCAGTAGTATAGATACAAGGACAGGGGGCCGTAACGAGCAGTACTTC
NA	TRBJ1-5	TRBV6-5	NA	CASSYNSYNQPQHF	TGTGCCAGCAGTTACAACAGCTACAATCAGCCCCAGCATTTT
few	TRBJ2-3	TRBV4-1	TRBD1	CASSPGDRPRGDTQYF	TGCGCCAGCAGCCCCGGGGACAGACCTAGGGGAGATACGCAGTATTTT